The 26 T cell receptor beta chains presented below share a single source sample, sequenced in a study of graft-versus-host responses after intestinal transplantation. Profiling relied on immunoSEQ multiplex PCR, and the TCRdb table lists in-frame clones only, not all of them. The table shows about 97,000 clones, with about nine tenths occurring only once. Material: PBMCs, obtained approximately 420 days after intestinal transplant. The receptor set was obtained from a human patient who received an intestinal transplant, so some T cells may come from the graft donor.

Only a few counts were recorded for this clone. The chain is built from TRBV11-3 and TRBJ2-5; 7 bases agree with TRBD2. The CDR3 contains 12 residues. The V and J ends lost 4 bases and 5 bases, in that order; junction bases with no gene match: 1. Germline CDR1 SGHNT, CDR2 YENEEA. CDR3 DNA sequence: TGTGCCAGCAGCTGGGGGGGGGAGACCCAGTACTTC. It is translated as CASSWGGETQYF.

The rearrangement uses TRBV4-1 and TRBJ2-7; a possible D gene is TRBD2 (5 bases). V was trimmed by 0 bases and J by 4 bases, leaving 22 bases between them. CDR1 and CDR2 (germline): MGHRA, YSYEKL. The CDR3 contains 18 residues. CDR3 nucleotides: TGCGCCAGCAGCCAAGACCCGGGTGGAGGCGTTCTACGGTACGAGCAGTACTTC. Translated, it gives CASSQDPGGGVLRYEQYF.

This clone is a singleton in its sample. The chain combines TRBV6-1 with TRBJ2-5, with 7 bases fitting TRBD1. CDR3 length: 14 residues. The V and J ends lost 6 bases and 2 bases, in that order; junction bases with no gene match: 6. Germline CDR1 and CDR2: MNHNS and SASEGT. In DNA form, the CDR3 reads TGTGCCAGCAGGCAACAGGGGCAACAAGAGACCCAGTACTTC. Residues: CASRQQGQQETQYF.

The genes are TRBV6-5 and TRBJ2-7, with D possibly being TRBD1 (6 bases). Deletions cut 2 bases from V and 1 base from J, with 9 bases between. Germline V gene sequence: CDR1 MNHEY, CDR2 SVGAGI. The CDR3 is 14 amino acids. DNA for the CDR3: TGTGCCAGCAGTTACGGGACACAGTCCTACGAGCAGTACTTC. Translation gives CASSYGTQSYEQYF.

The V gene is TRBV15, the J gene TRBJ1-2; D gene unclear. Germline lookup yields CDR1 LNHNV and CDR2 YYDKDF (reference sequence). V gave up 0 bases and J gave up 8 bases, with 13 bases separating them. The CDR3 loop spans 14 amino acids. CDR3 in amino acids: CATSRDQAVRGYTF. The CDR3, as DNA: TGTGCCACCAGCAGAGATCAGGCAGTTCGGGGCTACACCTTC.

This clone has just one count. This chain uses TRBV9 with TRBJ1-6; 8 nucleotides match TRBD1. V lost 3 bases, J lost 10 bases, and 6 bases stayed unmatched. Germline CDR1 SGDLS, CDR2 YYNGEE. CDR3 length equals 14 residues. CDR3 amino acids: CASSGQGYESPLHF. As DNA, the CDR3 is TGTGCCAGCAGCGGACAGGGGTATGAGTCACCCCTCCACTTT.

This chain uses TRBV6-5 with TRBJ1-6; D is unclear. Deletions cut 6 bases from V and 5 bases from J, with 11 bases between. CDR3 length equals 14 residues. CDR1 is MNHEY and CDR2 is SVGAGI in the germline V gene. The DNA for the CDR3 is TGTGCCAGCAGGGCAACCACCCATAATTCACCCCTCCACTTT. Amino acid sequence: CASRATTHNSPLHF.

This chain links TRBV10-2 with TRBJ2-7; D unresolved. Trimming took off 2 bases at V and 3 bases at J, with 14 bases between the two ends. The germline gives CDR1 WSHSY, CDR2 SAAADI. This CDR3 has 15 amino acids. Here the CDR3 reads CASSETAPGHYEQYF. The DNA for the CDR3 is TGCGCCAGCAGTGAGACTGCCCCCGGGCACTACGAGCAGTACTTC.

V usage is TRBV7-2 and J usage is TRBJ2-7; 9 nucleotides agree with TRBD1. V was pared by 3 bases and J by 6 bases, with 9 bases of the junction left unmatched. CDR1 SGHTA and CDR2 FQGNSA come from the germline V gene. The length of the CDR3 is 15 residues. The CDR3 reads CASSFPTGGASEQYF. The DNA of the CDR3 is TGTGCCAGCAGCTTCCCCACAGGGGGCGCGTCCGAGCAGTACTTC.

The chain recombines TRBV29-1 with TRBJ1-1; D not resolved. The CDR3 spans 13 residues. V lost 4 bases and J lost 3, with 12 bases in between. Per the germline V gene, CDR1 is SQVTM and CDR2 is ANQGSEA. The CDR3 region is CSVATGRDTEAFF. The CDR3 DNA is TGCAGCGTTGCGACCGGTAGGGACACTGAAGCTTTCTTT.

V is TRBV11-2 and J is TRBJ2-7; perhaps D is TRBD1 or TRBD2 (6 bases each). This CDR3 is 14 amino acids long. V shed 8 bases and J shed 3 bases, with 17 bases lying between them. From germline, CDR1 is SGHAT and CDR2 FQNNGV. For the CDR3, the DNA is TGTGCCAGCGCTACGACGGGGGCCGGCTACGAGCAGTACTTC. It translates to CASATTGAGYEQYF.

In its sample, this clone was seen once. The V and J genes are TRBV6-5 and TRBJ2-7, with no clear D. V lost 4 bases, J lost 4 bases, and 8 bases lay in between. Germline V gives CDR1 MNHEY, CDR2 SVGAGI. The length of the CDR3 is 12 residues. CDR3: CASSFAIYEQYF. Here the CDR3 DNA reads TGTGCCAGCAGTTTTGCCATATACGAGCAGTACTTC.

The chain employs TRBV27 and TRBJ1-2; TRBD1 agrees at 10 bases. Germline V lookup: CDR1 MNHEY, CDR2 SMNVEV (reference sequence). V dropped 5 bases and J dropped 5; count of bases not matched to a gene: 2. This CDR3 contains 13 residues. The CDR3 coding sequence is TGTGCCAGCAGTGACAGGGGGCAGTATGGCTACACCTTC. Translating it yields CASSDRGQYGYTF.

In DNA form, the CDR3 reads TGTGCCAGCAGCGATGGACTCTCTGGGGCCAACGTCCTGACTTTC. This codes for CASSDGLSGANVLTF. The chain is built from TRBV6-4 and TRBJ2-6; tentatively, D is TRBD2 (5 bases). The CDR3 spans 15 residues. Germline loops: CDR1 MRHNA, CDR2 SNTAGT. Trimming stripped 6 bases from V and 0 bases from J, with 9 bases between.

The V and J genes are TRBV19 and TRBJ1-4; D might be TRBD1 (5 bases). The length of the CDR3 is 13 residues. CDR1 is LNHDA and CDR2 is SQIVND in the germline V gene (reference sequence). V gave up 6 bases and J gave up 7 bases, with 12 bases separating them. The CDR3 DNA follows: TGTGCCAGTAGCTGGGGCTCGCCTGAAAAACTGTTTTTT. Its translation is CASSWGSPEKLFF.

This clone was observed once. The V call is TRBV18, the J call TRBJ2-6; D gene uncertain. Germline assignment: CDR1 KGHSH and CDR2 LQKENI. CDR3 length: 15 amino acids. Trimming cost V 4 bases and J 1 base, with 8 bases left between them. CDR3 region: CASSQVLSGANVLTF. CDR3 DNA: TGTGCCAGCTCACAAGTATTATCTGGGGCCAACGTCCTGACTTTC.

CDR3 in amino acids: CASSYLDRGDGYTF. The CDR3 DNA follows: TGTGCCAGCAGTTACCTCGACAGGGGGGATGGCTACACCTTC. The chain joins TRBV6-5 to TRBJ1-2, with TRBD1 matching 9 bases. The CDR3 consists of 14 residues. Trimming removed 2 bases from V and 6 bases from J; junction bases left unmatched: 4. Germline V gene lookup returns CDR1 MNHEY and CDR2 SVGAGI.

The V gene is TRBV2, the J gene TRBJ1-4; 11 bases line up with TRBD1. Germline V gene lookup returns CDR1 SNHLY and CDR2 FYNNEI. The CDR3 spans 15 residues. V lost 7 bases, J lost 7 bases, and 8 bases stayed unmatched. The CDR3 DNA follows: TGTGCCAGCAAGGGACAGGGGGTTGGGGGTGAAAAACTGTTTTTT. This encodes CASKGQGVGGEKLFF.

The chain links TRBV5-1 to TRBJ1-2, with TRBD1 identical over 7 bases. Trimming removed 5 bases from V and 4 bases from J; junction bases left unmatched: 14. Germline V gives CDR1 SGHRS, CDR2 YFSETQ. This CDR3 has 16 residues. The CDR3 sequence: CASSLSGTESSYGYTF. The CDR3 nucleotides read TGCGCCAGCAGTTTATCCGGGACAGAATCCTCCTATGGCTACACCTTC.

This clone was observed once. In DNA, the CDR3 is TGTGCCAGCAGCGCCCTGCTGGGGACTCAACTAGGCTACACCTTC. It encodes CASSALLGTQLGYTF. The chain combines TRBV9 with TRBJ1-2; a possible D gene is TRBD1 (5 bases). This CDR3 is 15 amino acids long. The germline V gene has CDR1 SGDLS and CDR2 YYNGEE. The germline V and J ends were trimmed by 3 bases and 8 bases, with 20 bases remaining between them.

This chain connects TRBV27 to TRBJ2-7; 8 bases agree with TRBD2. The V gene end was trimmed by 6 bases and the J gene end by 7 bases; junction bases not matched to a gene: 11. The germline V gene encodes CDR1 MNHEY and CDR2 SMNVEV (reference sequence). The CDR3 has 14 amino acids. CDR3 DNA sequence: TGTGCCAGCAGCCTTAGCGGGGCCCTGGGGGAGCAGTACTTC. This codes for CASSLSGALGEQYF.

This chain connects TRBV13 to TRBJ2-1, with 11 bases that match TRBD2. Germline CDR1 PRHDT, CDR2 FYEKMQ (reference sequence). The CDR3 has 16 residues. J was trimmed by 6 bases and V by 6 bases; bases with no gene match: 10. The CDR3 loop is CASSPSSGGRSNEQFF. In DNA form, the CDR3 reads TGTGCCAGCAGTCCCTCTAGCGGGGGGCGCTCCAATGAGCAGTTCTTC.

V usage is TRBV11-2 and J usage is TRBJ2-7; D uncertain. The V and J ends lost 0 bases and 6 bases respectively, with 6 bases between them. Germline CDR1 reads SGHAT; CDR2 reads FQNNGV. This CDR3 comprises 12 residues. CDR3 residues: CASSLDRGEQYF. Written as DNA, the CDR3 is TGTGCCAGCAGCTTAGATCGAGGCGAGCAGTACTTC.

The chain links TRBV7-8 to TRBJ2-1, with TRBD2 as a possible D gene (5 bases). Germline values: CDR1 SGHVS, CDR2 FQNEAQ. The CDR3 contains 13 residues. V was trimmed by 4 bases and J by 5 bases, leaving 9 bases between them. The CDR3: CASSSGVNNEQFF. The CDR3 DNA sequence: TGTGCCAGCAGCTCCGGGGTCAACAATGAGCAGTTCTTC.

V usage is TRBV19 and J usage is TRBJ2-5; 10 bases are a match to TRBD2. CDR1 and CDR2 from the germline V gene are LNHDA and SQIVND (reference sequence). After removal of 5 bases from V and 5 bases from J, the junction contained 11 bases not matched to a gene. The CDR3 extends over 16 amino acids. The DNA of the CDR3 is TGTGCCAGTAGTGAGCGAGCGGGGGGGCGGTGGGAGACCCAGTACTTC. Translation: CASSERAGGRWETQYF.

The DNA of the CDR3 is TGTGCCAGCAGTGGAGAGGGGGCGAGGGCTGAAGCTTTCTTT. Translating it yields CASSGEGARAEAFF. This rearrangement joins TRBV2 to TRBJ1-1, with 7 bases matching TRBD1. This CDR3 region has 14 residues. V gave up 4 bases and J gave up 6 bases; unmatched junction bases: 8. CDR1 SNHLY and CDR2 FYNNEI come from the germline V gene.